This T cell receptor (beta chain) was sequenced for a study of T cell repertoires in cytomegalovirus infection. Study-level points and caveats: Predominance within the ex vivo response was attributable to HLA-C-restricted CMV-specific TCR beta clonotypes.

TCRdb analysed the reads with MiXCR anew, one entry per CDR3 protein. The table includes a few hundred thousand distinct CDR3 sequences, roughly 46% detected once. Regarding this clonotype: Antigen: not known.

The CDR3 is 15 amino acids. Trimming cost V 0 bases and J 5 bases, with 11 bases left between them. Germline V lookup: CDR1 ENHRY, CDR2 SYGVKD. This receptor was obtained from a human donor in good health (CMV status not recorded). Some clones in this sample may be carry-over from other donors' samples. The starting material was cultured PBMCs, obtained from culture after CMV antigen stimulation. The chain employs TRBV10-3 and TRBJ1-3; D unclear. The CDR3 loop is CAISESSDLRNTIYF. The CDR3 DNA follows: TGTGCCATCAGTGAGTCGTCCGATTTGAGAAACACCATATATTTT.